Listed here are 28 T cell receptor beta chains from one sample, sequenced in a study of blood T cell repertoires in COVID-19 (dated by TCRdb to about 2020). Preparation of the library involved the immunoSEQ multiplex PCR assay. The immuneACCESS repertoire file appears here via TCRdb, limited to in-frame rearrangements. These files lack a portion of the clones; in checked studies, under half of the deficit traces to unresolved V genes, and the cause of the others is not known. Across this sample there are 200,000 to 300,000 clones, with roughly 88% seen only once. The ten top clones hold 0.7% of the sample. What was sequenced was peripheral blood. Receptor source: a human donor in a cohort sampled during active COVID-19.

The CDR3, as DNA: TGTGCCAGCAGCTTGCCCGGGGAGCCCCTCGATACGCAGTATTTT. It is translated as CASSLPGEPLDTQYF. V and J are TRBV5-4 and TRBJ2-3; possible D gene TRBD2, 5 bases. Germline loops: CDR1 SGHNT, CDR2 YYREEE (reference sequence). V gave up 1 base and J gave up 6 bases, with 15 bases separating them. The CDR3 length is 15 residues.

V usage is TRBV5-1 and J usage is TRBJ1-1; 7 positions agree with TRBD1. The CDR3 covers 18 residues. V trimming: 4 bases; J trimming: 0 bases; junction bases outside the gene matches: 15. CDR1 and CDR2 from the germline V gene are SGHRS and YFSETQ. The CDR3 loop reads CASSGKTGNSIMNTEAFF. As DNA, the CDR3 is TGCGCCAGCAGCGGGAAGACAGGGAATTCAATCATGAACACTGAAGCTTTCTTT. The variable domain in full, with the rest retrieved from reference TRBV5-1 and TRBJ1-1, is KAGVTQTPRYLIKTRGQQVTLSCSPISGHRSVSWYQQTPGQGLQFLFEYFSETQRNKGNFPGRFSGRQFSNSRSEMNVSTLELGDSALYLCASSGKTGNSIMNTEAFFGQGTRLTVV.

The rearrangement links TRBV7-2 to TRBJ2-7; the D gene is possibly TRBD1 (5 bases). The CDR3 contains 16 residues. Germline loops: CDR1 SGHTA, CDR2 FQGNSA. The V gene lost 5 bases and the J gene lost 3 bases, with 20 bases spanning the gap. This chain's CDR3 is CASSETGPRKFYEQYF. DNA for the CDR3: TGTGCCAGCAGCGAAACAGGCCCCCGGAAATTCTACGAGCAGTACTTC. Based on the CDR3 plus reference TRBV7-2 and TRBJ2-7, the full variable domain is GAGVSQSPSNKVTEKGKDVELRCDPISGHTALYWYRQSLGQGLEFLIYFQGNSAPDKSGLPSDRFSAERTGGSVSTLTIQRTQQEDSAVYLCASSETGPRKFYEQYFGPGTRLTVT.

The chain uses TRBV6-5 and TRBJ2-7, with D tentatively TRBD2 (6 bases). The germline V gene encodes CDR1 MNHEY and CDR2 SVGAGI. The CDR3 totals 16 residues. Trimming took off 2 bases at V and 2 bases at J, with 16 bases between the two ends. Here the CDR3 reads CASSYASAHGAYEQYF. For the CDR3, the DNA is TGTGCCAGCAGTTACGCTAGCGCTCACGGGGCCTACGAGCAGTACTTC.

This clone has a single count. The genes are TRBV28 and TRBJ1-2; perhaps TRBD1 as D (6 bases). The V end was cut by 1 base, the J end by 5 bases, with 14 bases between. The germline V gene encodes CDR1 MDHEN and CDR2 SYDVKM. The CDR3 length is 15 residues. CDR3 loop: CASSLSNRQAYGYTF. DNA of the CDR3: TGTGCCAGCAGTTTATCCAATCGACAGGCATATGGCTACACCTTC.

This rearrangement joins TRBV7-9 to TRBJ1-3, with D tentatively TRBD1 (5 bases). Germline V gene data show CDR1 as SEHNR and CDR2 as FQNEAQ (reference sequence). With 5 bases removed from V and 0 bases from J, the gap between germline ends came to 11 bases. This CDR3 is built from 15 residues. The CDR3 loop is CASSPDIFSGNTIYF. For the CDR3, the DNA is TGTGCCAGCAGCCCGGACATTTTCTCTGGAAACACCATATATTTT. The whole variable domain, remainder taken from reference TRBV7-9 and TRBJ1-3, is DTGVSQNPRHKITKRGQNVTFRCDPISEHNRLYWYRQTLGQGPEFLTYFQNEAQLEKSRLLSDRFSAERPKGSFSTLEIQRTEQGDSAMYLCASSPDIFSGNTIYFGEGSWLTVV.

The chain combines TRBV3-1 (or the pseudogene TRBV3-2) with TRBJ1-1; D remains unclear. This CDR3 has 14 residues. CDR1 and CDR2 (germline): LGHDT, YNNKEL (reference sequence). V lost 3 bases and J 0 bases, leaving 8 bases between the germline ends. The CDR3 nucleotides are TGTGCCAGCAGCCACTTACATCTGAACACTGAAGCTTTCTTT. Its protein product is CASSHLHLNTEAFF.

V gene TRBV19 combines with J gene TRBJ1-1; D remains unclear. Germline lookup yields CDR1 LNHDA and CDR2 SQIVND (reference sequence). Trimming removed 11 bases from V and 8 bases from J, with 12 bases in between. CDR3 size: 10 residues. The CDR3: CACGPSEAFF. The CDR3 DNA is TGTGCCTGTGGGCCCTCGGAAGCTTTCTTT.

The chain carries TRBV25-1 and TRBJ2-7, with 9 positions matching TRBD1. Trimming removed 1 base from V and 5 bases from J; junction bases left unmatched: 6. CDR3 length: 15 amino acids. The germline CDR1 and CDR2 sequences are MGHDK and SYGVNS. CDR3 protein: CASSEFRQGGNEQYF. The CDR3 DNA reads TGTGCCAGCAGTGAATTTAGACAGGGGGGTAACGAGCAGTACTTC.

The chain couples TRBV3-1 (or the pseudogene TRBV3-2) to TRBJ2-5; TRBD1 matches at 8 bases. The CDR3 loop spans 17 amino acids. V gave up 0 bases and J gave up 1 base; unmatched junction bases: 7. Germline loops: CDR1 LGHDT, CDR2 YNNKEL (reference sequence). This chain's CDR3 is CASSQDRRDRFQETQYF. The CDR3 DNA reads TGTGCCAGCAGCCAAGATCGCCGGGACAGGTTCCAAGAGACCCAGTACTTC.

The chain links TRBV27 to TRBJ1-1; TRBD1 might be the D (5 bases). V was cut by 6 bases and J by 1 base, with 12 bases left in between. The length of the CDR3 is 14 residues. Germline CDR1 reads MNHEY; CDR2 reads SMNVEV (reference sequence). The CDR3 protein is CASSHTGWNTEAFF. Written as DNA, the CDR3 is TGTGCCAGCAGCCACACAGGCTGGAACACTGAAGCTTTCTTT.

This chain connects TRBV6-2 or TRBV6-3 to TRBJ2-5; D gene unclear. Trimming cost V 4 bases and J 2 bases, with 11 bases left between them. The germline CDR1 and CDR2 sequences are MNHEY and SVGEGT. The CDR3 contains 14 residues. The CDR3 reads CASSSLRPQETQYF. CDR3 coding DNA: TGTGCCAGCAGTTCGCTGCGGCCACAAGAGACCCAGTACTTC.

This clone has just a few counts. This chain connects TRBV5-1 to TRBJ1-4; 7 bases line up with TRBD1. CDR1 and CDR2 (germline): SGHRS, YFSETQ. The CDR3 consists of 14 residues. V lost 4 bases, J lost 4 bases, and 4 bases stayed unmatched. CDR3 in amino acids: CASSRQGINEKLFF. The CDR3 DNA is TGCGCCAGCAGCCGACAGGGAATTAATGAAAAACTGTTTTTT.

The chain couples TRBV7-3 to TRBJ2-7; 12 bases match TRBD2. CDR3 size: 16 residues. Germline trimming cut 1 base from V and 5 bases from J; bases unmatched to any gene: 6. From germline, CDR1 is SGHTA and CDR2 FQGTGA. CDR3 sequence reads: CASSLIGLAGGNEQYF. In DNA form, the CDR3 reads TGTGCCAGCAGCTTAATCGGTCTAGCGGGAGGGAACGAGCAGTACTTC. Complete variable domain (other parts from reference TRBV7-3 and TRBJ2-7): GAGVSQTPSNKVTEKGKYVELRCDPISGHTALYWYRQSLGQGPEFLIYFQGTGAADDSGLPNDRFFAVRPEGSVSTLKIQRTERGDSAVYLCASSLIGLAGGNEQYFGPGTRLTVT.

The chain couples TRBV7-9 to TRBJ2-1; 7 nucleotides align to TRBD1. The CDR3 runs to 15 residues. Germline CDR1 and CDR2: SEHNR and FQNEAQ (reference sequence). V lost 1 base to trimming and J lost 4 bases; unmatched junction nucleotides: 4. The CDR3 DNA follows: TGTGCCAGCAGCTTAGTTGAGGGGGCTTACAATGAGCAGTTCTTC. As protein: CASSLVEGAYNEQFF.

The chain combines TRBV6-6 with TRBJ2-3, with 14 bases matching TRBD2. Germline-derived CDR1 and CDR2 are MNHNY and SVGAGI (reference sequence). V shed 5 bases and J 2 bases; nucleotides not matched to a gene: 3. This CDR3 is 16 amino acids long. CDR3 in amino acids: CASSRLAGGLTDTQYF. The DNA for the CDR3 is TGTGCCAGCAGTCGACTAGCGGGAGGGCTCACAGATACGCAGTATTTT.

The CDR3 here is CASSLGGGDYNEQFF. In DNA, the CDR3 is TGTGCCAGCAGCTTAGGCGGGGGGGATTACAATGAGCAGTTCTTC. V and J are TRBV11-3 and TRBJ2-1; 9 bases are shared with TRBD2. This CDR3 has 15 amino acids. Germline V CDR1 and CDR2: SGHNT, YENEEA. The trim removed 1 base at V and 4 bases at J, leaving 2 bases unmatched.

The chain employs TRBV27 and TRBJ1-2, with TRBD1 identical over 7 bases. Germline V gene sequence: CDR1 MNHEY, CDR2 SMNVEV (reference sequence). J lost 8 bases, V lost 3 bases, and 6 bases had no gene match. The CDR3 totals 13 residues. The CDR3, as DNA: TGTGCCAGCAGTTTCGACAGGGCCTTCGGCTACACCTTC. Translation gives CASSFDRAFGYTF.

The chain joins TRBV2 to TRBJ2-3; TRBD1 agrees at 7 bases. The CDR3 loop spans 13 amino acids. Germline lookup yields CDR1 SNHLY and CDR2 FYNNEI. The V segment lost 11 bases and the J segment 2 bases; nucleotides outside the gene matches: 7. The CDR3 nucleotides read TGTGCCGACACAGGGGAACACACAGATACGCAGTATTTT. Amino acids: CADTGEHTDTQYF.

This sequence joins TRBV4-3 and TRBJ2-7; maybe TRBD1 (6 bases). Germline assignment: CDR1 LGHNA and CDR2 YSLEER. This CDR3 contains 15 residues. V was clipped by 0 bases and J by 0 bases, with 9 bases between them. CDR3 nucleotide sequence: TGCGCCAGCAGCCAAGAATGGACAGTCTCCTACGAGCAGTACTTC. This gives the protein CASSQEWTVSYEQYF.

CDR3 DNA sequence: TGTGCCAGCAGCCCAGGACAGGGAGGGTCCTACGAGCAGTACTTC. Translated, it gives CASSPGQGGSYEQYF. The V call is TRBV4-2, the J call TRBJ2-7, with D possibly matching TRBD1 (8 bases). The CDR3 has 15 amino acids. The germline V gene encodes CDR1 LGHNA and CDR2 YNFKEQ. Trimming stripped 4 bases from V and 1 base from J, with 14 bases between.

This chain connects TRBV4-3 to TRBJ1-3, with TRBD1 matching 8 bases. CDR3 length equals 14 residues. V trimming: 4 bases; J trimming: 5 bases; junction bases outside the gene matches: 4. CDR1 and CDR2 (germline): LGHNA, YSLEER. The CDR3 DNA reads as TGCGCCAGCAGCCCTGACAGGGGTCGAAACACCATATATTTT. Amino acids: CASSPDRGRNTIYF.

This chain joins TRBV5-4 and TRBJ2-3, with TRBD1 as a possible D gene (6 bases). This CDR3 contains 13 residues. Germline V gene lookup returns CDR1 SGHNT and CDR2 YYREEE (reference sequence). V was clipped by 4 bases and J by 5 bases, with 11 bases between them. The CDR3 region is CASSRQQGDTQYF. The DNA for the CDR3 is TGTGCCAGCAGCCGACAACAGGGAGATACGCAGTATTTT.

The V gene is TRBV7-2, the J gene TRBJ2-5; possibly TRBD1 for D (5 bases). Germline V lookup: CDR1 SGHTA, CDR2 FQGNSA. The CDR3 consists of 14 residues. With 5 bases removed from V and 2 bases from J, the gap between germline ends came to 12 bases. CDR3 coding DNA: TGTGCCAGCAGCCCTAGACAGACGCAAGAGACCCAGTACTTC. Protein product: CASSPRQTQETQYF. Filled out from reference TRBV7-2 and TRBJ2-5, the complete variable domain reads GAGVSQSPSNKVTEKGKDVELRCDPISGHTALYWYRQSLGQGLEFLIYFQGNSAPDKSGLPSDRFSAERTGGSVSTLTIQRTQQEDSAVYLCASSPRQTQETQYFGPGTRLLVL.

This clone was seen once. V gene TRBV4-3 combines with J gene TRBJ2-7; 7 bases are shared with TRBD1. The germline CDR1 and CDR2 sequences are LGHNA and YSLEER. This CDR3 is built from 15 residues. Trimming removed 4 bases from V and 0 bases from J; junction bases left unmatched: 6. The DNA for the CDR3 is TGCGCCAGCAGCCCCGGGACAGAGCTCTCCTACGAGCAGTACTTC. Amino acid sequence: CASSPGTELSYEQYF.

The chain carries TRBV28 and TRBJ2-7; TRBD1 agrees at 8 bases. CDR3 length: 13 residues. V shed 10 bases, J shed 2 bases, and the junction held 7 bases outside the gene matches. CDR1 is MDHEN and CDR2 is SYDVKM in the germline V gene. The CDR3 region is CAILRDRTYEQYF. DNA of the CDR3: TGTGCCATCCTCCGGGACAGGACCTACGAGCAGTACTTC. Full variable domain (remainder filled in from reference TRBV28 and TRBJ2-7): DVKVTQSSRYLVKRTGEKVFLECVQDMDHENMFWYRQDPGLGLRLIYFSYDVKMKEKGDIPEGYSVSREKKERFSLILESASTNQTSMYLCAILRDRTYEQYFGPGTRLTVT.

The chain uses TRBV19 and TRBJ2-7; maybe TRBD1 (5 bases). V lost 3 bases and J lost 2, with 11 bases in between. The CDR3 consists of 14 residues. CDR1 is LNHDA, CDR2 SQIVND, per germline (reference sequence). The CDR3 is CASSISQGPYEQYF. In DNA form, the CDR3 reads TGTGCCAGTAGTATCAGTCAGGGCCCCTACGAGCAGTACTTC.

This chain uses TRBV11-2 with TRBJ1-2, with 7 bases fitting TRBD1. This CDR3 is 15 amino acids long. V was pared by 4 bases and J by 7 bases, with 12 bases of the junction left unmatched. The germline V gene encodes CDR1 SGHAT and CDR2 FQNNGV. The CDR3 region has the DNA TGTGCCAGCAGCTCCTCGAAAGACAGGGTGTCTGGCTACACCTTC. This encodes CASSSSKDRVSGYTF.